This is a list of T cell receptor beta chains from one sample in a study of vaccination and CD4 T cells after COVID-19. TCRdb processed the PCR reads anew with MiXCR; each CDR3 protein has one entry. The sample yields more than 15,000 distinct CDR3 sequences, roughly two fifths seen once. For these TCRs, the target antigens are not known. This specimen was CD4+ T cells from blood, cultured in vitro, taken before SARS-CoV-2 vaccination. The receptors derive from a human donor who had recovered from COVID-19. The conserved cysteine and the conserved F or W are not part of the CDR3 here. Each record gives: D gene, J gene, CDR3 length, clone size, V gene, CDR3 protein. A D gene is named only where the DNA matches it firmly. Expanded clones are given a class, and other clones once, few, many or no size at all.

>.|TRBJ2-5|13|.|TRBV18
ASSRNRADQETQY
>.|TRBJ1-1|12|.|TRBV2
ASLLMVVNTEAF
>.|TRBJ2-7|13|few|TRBV5-6
ASSLGPNRRNNVD
>.|TRBJ2-1|9|.|TRBV20-1
SATHSNEQF
>.|TRBJ1-1|11|few|TRBV7-3
ASSLTRDNEAF
>TRBD1|TRBJ1-1|14|.|TRBV7-9
ASSTGTGGADTEAF
>.|TRBJ1-5|11|.|TRBV19
ASSINGNQPQH
>TRBD1|TRBJ1-1|11|.|TRBV6-1
ASGQGGNTEAF
>TRBD1|TRBJ1-6|14|few|TRBV5-4
ASSLGQGTPNSPLH
>TRBD2|TRBJ2-1|13|.|TRBV20-1
SAPSLAGEISEQF
>TRBD1|TRBJ2-6|19|.|TRBV4-3
ASSQDMSRAGGITGANVLT
>.|TRBJ1-2|9|.|TRBV12-3/TRBV12-4
ASSTKNGYT
>.|TRBJ1-2|11|few|TRBV19
ASRTDRLYGYT
>.|TRBJ2-7|13|.|TRBV4-3
ASSQDKGRFYEQY
>.|TRBJ1-1|11|.|TRBV5-1
ASREWEATEAF
>TRBD1|TRBJ2-7|13|.|TRBV7-9
ASSLGDRGMLEQY
>.|TRBJ1-1|13|.|TRBV2
ASSQTQGLNTEAF
>.|TRBJ2-7|12|.|TRBV7-8
ASSLGQASYEQY
>TRBD2|TRBJ2-3|14|.|TRBV7-2
ASSSRREARTDTQY
>.|TRBJ1-1|11|.|TRBV7-2
ASNDSWDTEAF
>.|TRBJ1-3|12|.|TRBV30
AWSYTGYGNTIY
>TRBD1|TRBJ1-2|12|.|TRBV11-3
ASSSRQGNYGYT
>.|TRBJ1-2|13|.|TRBV2
ASSPLAATFYGYT
>.|TRBJ2-3|13|.|TRBV27
ASSRGRGLGDTQY